This T cell receptor (beta chain) was observed in a study of naive and memory T cell subsets. Ligated cDNA underwent four rounds of PCR with nested alpha and beta constant region primers and SP2. TCRdb redid the calling of the 5' RACE reads with MiXCR, one entry per CDR3 protein. The table shows 48,000 or so distinct CDR3 sequences, with approximately 4.5% occurring only once. This CDR3 has 14 residues. The ends lost 7 bases at V and 7 bases at J; junction bases unmatched: 7. Per germline, CDR1 SNHLY and CDR2 FYNNEI. An oligonucleotide containing a UMI was ligated to the 3' end of TCR cDNA. This clonotype was seen at least ten times.

The TCR comes from a female donor in good health. The J gene is TRBJ2-2, the V gene TRBV2; 9 bases agree with TRBD1. The CDR3 DNA is TGTGCCAGCAAGGGACAGGGACATGGCGGGGAGCTGTTTTTT. Protein product: CASKGQGHGGELFF.